This passage covers 10 T cell receptor beta chains from one sample sequenced in a study of patients and donors after allogeneic stem cell transplantation. TCRdb fed the RT-PCR reads into MiXCR, producing one record per CDR3 protein. The data hold about 74,000 distinct CDR3 sequences, with about 26% observed a single time. The specimen was blood, either unsorted or a sorted T cell fraction (not recorded which). The receptor source for this set is a human donor who was either an allogeneic HSCT recipient or a stem cell or donor lymphocyte infusion donor (not recorded which). It is not recorded whose cells these are; they may come from a transplant donor.

The chain has TRBV20-1 and TRBJ1-2; a weak D match, TRBD1 (5 bases). Germline V CDR1 and CDR2: DFQATT, SNEGSKA (reference sequence). Trimming took 7 bases from V and 4 from J, leaving 16 bases between them. This CDR3 contains 13 residues. CDR3 loop: CSVRSGLGYGYTF. DNA of the CDR3: TGCAGTGTTCGCTCGGGGCTTGGCTATGGCTACACCTTC.

This CDR3 reads CASSPIGTSSYNEQFF. The CDR3 DNA follows: TGTGCCAGCAGCCCGATCGGGACAAGCTCCTACAATGAGCAGTTCTTC. This rearrangement joins TRBV11-2 to TRBJ2-1; D is perhaps TRBD1 (6 bases). The CDR3 loop spans 16 amino acids. Per the germline V gene, CDR1 is SGHAT and CDR2 is FQNNGV. V was trimmed by 5 bases and J by 0 bases, leaving 14 bases between them. The full variable domain, rest sourced from reference TRBV11-2 and TRBJ2-1, is EAGVAQSPRYKIIEKRQSVAFWCNPISGHATLYWYQQILGQGPKLLIQFQNNGVVDDSQLPKDRFSAERLKGVDSTLKIQPAKLEDSAVYLCASSPIGTSSYNEQFFGPGTRLTVL.

This chain links TRBV4-2 with TRBJ1-2, with D perhaps TRBD1 (5 bases). CDR3 length equals 17 residues. Germline V CDR1 and CDR2: LGHNA, YNFKEQ. Between the trimmed V and J ends, which lost 3 bases and 8 bases, there was a span of 25 bases. CDR3 DNA sequence: TGTGCCAGCAGCCACCCCACCCGAGAGGGAGCAAGGGGCGGCTACACCTTC. This gives the protein CASSHPTREGARGGYTF.

J is TRBJ2-7 and V is TRBV9; 7 positions match TRBD1. The CDR3 has 16 residues. With V trimmed by 4 bases and J by 0 bases, 10 bases remained unmatched. The germline V gene encodes CDR1 SGDLS and CDR2 YYNGEE. In DNA, the CDR3 is TGTGCCAGCAGCCCTACAGGGGCATCACCCTCCTACGAGCAGTACTTC. This sequence encodes CASSPTGASPSYEQYF. Using reference TRBV9 and TRBJ2-7 for the parts outside the CDR3, the full variable domain is DSGVTQTPKHLITATGQRVTLRCSPRSGDLSVYWYQQSLDQGLQFLIQYYNGEERAKGNILERFSAQQFPDLHSELNLSSLELGDSALYFCASSPTGASPSYEQYFGPGTRLTVT.

This chain uses TRBV20-1 with TRBJ1-5, with D unresolved. Deletions cut 1 base from V and 7 bases from J, with 8 bases between. Germline loops: CDR1 DFQATT, CDR2 SNEGSKA (reference sequence). The CDR3 consists of 12 residues. Here the CDR3 DNA reads TGCAGTGCTAGAGGGGAAGTGCAGCCCCAGCATTTT. It yields the protein CSARGEVQPQHF.

The chain uses TRBV5-1 and TRBJ1-5, with a weak D call TRBD1 (6 bases). V was clipped by 0 bases and J by 4 bases, with 11 bases between them. The CDR3 is 15 residues long. CDR1 and CDR2 from the germline V gene are SGHRS and YFSETQ. CDR3 DNA: TGCGCCAGCAGCTTGGGGGGGGCGCCTAATCAGCCCCAGCATTTT. This encodes CASSLGGAPNQPQHF.

This clonotype was picked up a small number of times. This chain connects TRBV27 to TRBJ2-5; D may be TRBD1 (6 bases). This CDR3 has 16 residues. Trimming took 5 bases from V and 5 from J, leaving 21 bases between them. In germline, CDR1 is MNHEY, CDR2 SMNVEV (reference sequence). The CDR3 nucleotides are TGTGCCAGCAGTACCTACTGGACAGCTCGAAGGGAGACCCAGTACTTC. The encoded protein is CASSTYWTARRETQYF.

This clonotype has at least ten counts. The J gene is TRBJ2-1, the V gene TRBV7-9; 9 nucleotides line up with TRBD2. With V trimmed by 0 bases and J by 9 bases, 12 bases remained unmatched. CDR3 size: 17 residues. Germline CDR1 is SEHNR and CDR2 is FQNEAQ (reference sequence). The DNA for the CDR3 is TGTGCCAGCAGCTTAGCCGGGGGGACTAGCCCGTTTGGTGAGCAGTTCTTC. The encoded protein is CASSLAGGTSPFGEQFF.

This clonotype was picked up a small number of times. The V call is TRBV7-9, the J call TRBJ1-1; D is unclear. V lost 5 bases, J lost 1 base, and 11 bases lay in between. The CDR3 has 14 amino acids. Looked up from germline, CDR1 is SEHNR and CDR2 is FQNEAQ (reference sequence). CDR3 in amino acids: CASSLGSGNTEAFF. CDR3 DNA sequence: TGTGCCAGCAGCCTAGGCTCAGGGAACACTGAAGCTTTCTTT.

This clonotype turned up a few times. The chain carries TRBV5-1 and TRBJ1-1, with TRBD1 matching 7 bases. Germline V gene sequence: CDR1 SGHRS, CDR2 YFSETQ. V lost 2 bases, J lost 4 bases, and 11 bases stayed unmatched. There are 16 residues in the CDR3. Here the CDR3 reads CASSLRTGSLGTEAFF. The CDR3 nucleotides read TGCGCCAGCAGCTTACGGACAGGTTCGTTGGGCACTGAAGCTTTCTTT.